The present entry profiles one TCR delta chain with its context. The antigen is not known. Given a far larger clone just one base away, this is likely a sequencing read error. The sample comes from a study of gammadelta T cells in human blood. The CDR3 runs 21 residues. The V gene's germline CDR1 is GEAIGNYY and CDR2 EKD. TCRdb made new clone calls on the RT-PCR reads using CATT. The data show around 760 delta-chain clones, 50% to 65% seen once. General study findings and limits: Microbial exposure appeared to drive polyclonal γδ T cell expansion after birth.

Input material: Vgamma9Vdelta2 gamma-delta T cells from infant blood. The sequence was obtained from a human donor. The rearrangement joins TRDV2 to TRDJ3; 13 nucleotides align to TRDD3. The CDR3 region has the DNA TGTGCCCGTGACACCGTACTGGGGGATACGCGAAGCTCCTGGGACACCCGACAGATGTTTTTC. It translates to CARDTVLGDTRSSWDTRQMFF.